Described below is a single T cell receptor beta chain sequence and its context. Its specificity is unknown. This sample is drawn from a study of cytomegalovirus exposure and HLA in healthy donors. PCR involved 60 Vbeta and 13 Jbeta primers. The protocol was immunoSEQ multiplex PCR, while the TCRdb copy is restricted to in-frame clones and leaves out a portion. The data show about 100,000 clones, with over 75% seen just once and about 5.5% held by the top ten. General study results and limits: In a later analysis, a missense DCLRE1C variant was linked to TCR beta V- and J-gene trimming. Some public TCRs appeared in many individuals, while most sequences were rare.

The CDR3 is 16 residues long. Per the germline V gene, CDR1 is MGHRA and CDR2 is YSYEKL. The trim removed 1 base at V and 5 bases at J, leaving 10 bases unmatched. The receptor's source is a man aged 40-49 years in good health and CMV-seropositive. The sample consisted of PBMCs. The chain has TRBV4-1 and TRBJ2-7; 8 nucleotides match TRBD1. As DNA, the CDR3 is TGCGCCAGCAGCCAAGTTCGGACAGGGACGAATCACGAGCAGTACTTC. It yields the protein CASSQVRTGTNHEQYF.